This is a list of T cell receptor beta chains from one sample in a study of cytotoxic CD8 clonotypes in ibrutinib-treated CLL. Sequenced by immunoSEQ multiplex PCR; TCRdb stores in-frame clones only, minus some. The sample gives more than 200,000 clones, 60% to 75% of which show up once; over 15% is in the top ten. The sample was PBMCs, taken after 24 months of ibrutinib treatment. The receptors were gathered from a human donor with chronic lymphocytic leukemia. The CDR3 runs from the conserved cysteine through the conserved F or W. A D gene is named only where the DNA matches it firmly. Size values are once, few and many counts, or a class for expanded clones, and some rows have none.

D | size | J | V | DNA | CDR3
TRBD1 | - | TRBJ2-7 | TRBV27 | TGTGCCAGCAGTTTAGGGACAGACACCTACGAGCAGTACTTC | CASSLGTDTYEQYF
- | - | TRBJ2-7 | TRBV27 | TGTGCCAGCAGTTTTGGGCTTACCTACGAGCAGTACTTC | CASSFGLTYEQYF
- | - | TRBJ2-6 | TRBV28 | TGTGCCAGCAGTCCCGGGGGCGCGTCTGGGGCCAACGTCCTGACTTTC | CASSPGGASGANVLTF
- | - | TRBJ2-3 | TRBV6-5 | TGTGCCAGCAGTTACTCCACAGTTTCGGCAGATACGCAGTATTTT | CASSYSTVSADTQYF
- | - | TRBJ1-2 | TRBV11-2 | TGTGCCAGCAGCTCACGTTCATGGGGAACTAACTATGGCTACACCTTC | CASSSRSWGTNYGYTF
- | - | TRBJ2-2 | TRBV4-2 | TGTGCCAGCAGCCAGGATCTAGCGTCGGCCGGGGAGCTGTTTTTT | CASSQDLASAGELFF
- | - | TRBJ2-5 | TRBV7-7 | TGTGCTAGCAGCCCCGGGCCAGGGGAGACCCAGTACTTC | CASSPGPGETQYF
TRBD1 | - | TRBJ1-5 | TRBV7-9 | TGTGCCAGCAGTACCGGGACAGGGGATCAGCCCCAGCATTTT | CASSTGTGDQPQHF
TRBD1 | once | TRBJ1-1 | TRBV6-5 | TGTGCCAGCAGTTGGGACAGGGGGGACACTGAAGCTTTCTTT | CASSWDRGDTEAFF
TRBD2 | - | TRBJ2-1 | TRBV11-3 | TGTGCCAGCAGCTTCTCTAGCGGGTCCCGGCAGTTCTTC | CASSFSSGSRQFF
- | few | TRBJ1-5 | TRBV4-3 | TGCGCCAGCAGCCAAGAGTACGAAAGCAGGAGCAATCAGCCCCAGCATTTT | CASSQEYESRSNQPQHF
TRBD2 | - | TRBJ2-3 | TRBV5-1 | TGCGCCAGCAGCGAAACCGGGACTAGAGGCACAGATACGCAGTATTTT | CASSETGTRGTDTQYF
- | - | TRBJ1-1 | TRBV28 | TGTGCCAGCAGTTTTCGAGACACGGAGTCCTTT | CASSFRDTESF
TRBD1 | - | TRBJ2-2 | TRBV7-3 | TGTGCCAGCAGCCAACGGACAGGGGGTGGTACCGGGGAGCTGTTTTTT | CASSQRTGGGTGELFF
TRBD2 | few | TRBJ2-7 | TRBV7-9 | TGTGCCAGCAGCTTAGAATCCCTCACTAGCGGGAGGGTTTATGACGAGCAGTACTTC | CASSLESLTSGRVYDEQYF
- | - | TRBJ1-3 | TRBV2 | TGTGCCAGCAGCGGACAGTTAAGCTCTGGAAACACCATATATTTT | CASSGQLSSGNTIYF
- | - | TRBJ1-1 | TRBV7-9 | TGTGCCAGCAGCCGATTCACAGGGAGCACTGAAGCTTTCTTT | CASSRFTGSTEAFF
- | - | TRBJ1-4 | TRBV28 | TGTGCCAGCAGTCCCCGGACAGTAGGCTTCGAAAAACTGTTTTTT | CASSPRTVGFEKLFF
TRBD1 | - | TRBJ2-1 | TRBV13 | TGTGCCAGCAGCTTACTTCAGGGGGCGCGGTCAGGTGAGCAGTTCTTC | CASSLLQGARSGEQFF
TRBD1 | - | TRBJ2-7 | TRBV6-5 | TGTGCCAGCGGGACAGGCTCCTACGAGCAGTACTTC | CASGTGSYEQYF
- | - | TRBJ2-2 | TRBV28 | TGTGCCAGCGGGGGCAGGGAGAACACCGGGGAGCTGTTTTTT | CASGGRENTGELFF
- | once | TRBJ2-1 | TRBV4-1 | TGCGCCAGCAGCCAAGAGAATAGCAGTGAGCAGTTCTTC | CASSQENSSEQFF
TRBD1 | - | TRBJ2-2 | TRBV5-1 | TGCGCCAGCAGCTTGGTTTCGCAGGGGGCGAGCACCGGGGAGCTGTTTTTT | CASSLVSQGASTGELFF
TRBD2 | - | TRBJ2-7 | TRBV7-4 | TGTGCCAGCAGCTTCCCAGCGGGAGGGCTCTACGAGCAGTACTTC | CASSFPAGGLYEQYF
- | - | TRBJ1-2 | TRBV5-4 | TGTGCCAGCAGCTCGGACGGTAGCTATGGCTACACCTTC | CASSSDGSYGYTF
- | - | TRBJ2-5 | TRBV5-1 | TGCGCCAGCAGCATTTCTTTAATGGAGACCCAGTACTTC | CASSISLMETQYF
- | - | TRBJ2-5 | TRBV7-9 | TGTGCCAGCAGCTTCCAGAAAGAGACCCAGTACTTC | CASSFQKETQYF
- | - | TRBJ2-3 | TRBV29-1 | TGCAGCGTCGATCAACAGGGATTATTAACAGATACGCAGTATTTT | CSVDQQGLLTDTQYF
TRBD2 | - | TRBJ2-5 | TRBV30 | TGTGCCTGGAGTGTAAGGGGCGGGACTAGCGGGAGAAGAGAGACCCAGTACTTC | CAWSVRGGTSGRRETQYF
TRBD1 | - | TRBJ2-7 | TRBV19 | TGTGCCAGTAGTGGGGAGGGTCGCACTGGACAGGGGGCATACGAGCAGTACTTC | CASSGEGRTGQGAYEQYF
- | - | TRBJ1-1 | TRBV19 | TGTAGTAGTGGCGGTCCTGAAGCTTTCTTT | CSSGGPEAFF
TRBD2 | - | TRBJ2-5 | TRBV11-1 | TGTGCCAGCAGAGCGGGAGTGCAAGAGACCCAGTACTTC | CASRAGVQETQYF
- | - | TRBJ2-7 | TRBV7-9 | TGTGCCAGCAGAGACGATACTAGTGGCGAGCAGTACTTC | CASRDDTSGEQYF
- | - | TRBJ2-1 | TRBV7-3 | TGTGCCAGCAGCTCCATCTCGGCAGGGAGGAATGAGCAGTTCTTC | CASSSISAGRNEQFF
- | - | TRBJ2-7 | TRBV28 | TGTGCCAGCAGTTTTCAGGTACCCTACGAGCAGTACTTC | CASSFQVPYEQYF
- | - | TRBJ1-2 | TRBV5-1 | TGCGCCAGCAGCTACGACCAATATGGCTACACCTTC | CASSYDQYGYTF
TRBD2 | - | TRBJ2-7 | TRBV28 | TGTGCCAGCACCCCGGGACTAGCGGGAGTGGGCGAGCAGTACTTC | CASTPGLAGVGEQYF
- | - | TRBJ2-7 | TRBV27 | TGTGCCAGCAGTTCCGATCGACCCTACGAGCAGTACTTC | CASSSDRPYEQYF
- | - | TRBJ1-5 | TRBV2 | TGTGCCAGCAGTGATATGAATAGCAATCAGCCCCAGCATTTT | CASSDMNSNQPQHF
TRBD1 | - | TRBJ1-4 | TRBV4-3 | TGCGCCAGCAGCCAAGATGGGACAGACAATGAAAAACTGTTTTTT | CASSQDGTDNEKLFF
- | - | TRBJ2-1 | TRBV6-5 | TGTGCCAGCAGTTACTCGGAGTACAATGAGCAGTTCTTC | CASSYSEYNEQFF
TRBD1 | - | TRBJ2-1 | TRBV6-1 | TGTGCCAGCAGTGAAAGGGGGCTAGGCGGGAATGAGCAGTTCTTC | CASSERGLGGNEQFF